These T cell receptor beta chains were read from a single sample in a study of synovial regulatory T cells in juvenile arthritis. Profiled with immunoSEQ multiplex PCR; TCRdb holds only in-frame clones, not every one. Here the sample table reports 900 to 1,100 clones. Sequenced material: Treg cells from blood. Source of these receptors: a donor between 2 and 29 years old with juvenile idiopathic arthritis. Both conserved end residues are part of each CDR3. Clone size is stated in some rows and not others, as once, few, many or a class when expanded.

TRBV2	medium-sized	TRBJ2-1	CASSEASSGGPIYNEQFF
TRBV7-9	medium-sized	TRBJ2-7	CASSSDSPSEQYF
TRBV6-1	-	TRBJ2-7	CASRQTSGGNHEQYF
TRBV4-2	medium-sized	TRBJ2-7	CASSQLLAGSYEQYF
TRBV18	-	TRBJ2-5	CASSRKRQETQYF
TRBV27	large	TRBJ1-2	CASSLTGTGKYNYGYTF
TRBV29-1	medium-sized	TRBJ2-3	CSSSQVKGDSTDTQYF
TRBV27	medium-sized	TRBJ1-6	CASSSRELSPLHF
TRBV7-2	medium-sized	TRBJ1-6	CASSFTGSGYNSPLHF
TRBV5-5	medium-sized	TRBJ1-1	CASSFFRGAGTEAFF
TRBV20-1	medium-sized	TRBJ1-2	CSGIRLYGYTF
TRBV5-1	medium-sized	TRBJ2-5	CASSLADRVQETQYF
TRBV4-2	medium-sized	TRBJ2-2	CASSQVTGGSTGELFF
TRBV5-1	medium-sized	TRBJ2-5	CASSQPGQGETQYF
TRBV5-1	medium-sized	TRBJ1-2	CASSLTYQDYGYTF
TRBV2	medium-sized	TRBJ2-7	CASSGGGGPYEQYF
TRBV7-2	medium-sized	TRBJ2-2	CASSVRRGTGELFF
TRBV19	large	TRBJ2-7	CASSRGRNYEQYF
TRBV28	medium-sized	TRBJ1-1	CASSLGGTLNTEAFF
TRBV18	medium-sized	TRBJ2-3	CASSPFTSGRTDTQYF
TRBV19	medium-sized	TRBJ2-1	CASSHTFYNEQFF
TRBV11-3	medium-sized	TRBJ2-2	CASSSNMYRESGELFF
TRBV29-1	medium-sized	TRBJ2-7	CSATENSYEQYF
TRBV13	medium-sized	TRBJ1-1	CASRETGGRETNTEAFF
TRBV4-2	medium-sized	TRBJ1-4	CASSQDGGVATNEKLFF
TRBV19	medium-sized	TRBJ1-4	CASSRSGREKLFF
TRBV28	medium-sized	TRBJ2-7	CASTTLGYEQYF
TRBV10-2	medium-sized	TRBJ2-5	CASSPLGLQETQYF
TRBV30	medium-sized	TRBJ1-5	CAWSTADNQPQHF
TRBV28	medium-sized	TRBJ2-2	CASSLRTSLRNTGELFF
TRBV19	medium-sized	TRBJ2-1	CASSTSGSTNEQFF
TRBV18	medium-sized	TRBJ2-1	CASSLPGLAGYNEQFF
TRBV30	-	TRBJ1-6	CAWRMKEALHF
TRBV9	medium-sized	TRBJ1-1	CASTGANTEAFF
TRBV9	medium-sized	TRBJ1-6	CASSVGQGYNSPLHF
TRBV27	medium-sized	TRBJ2-1	CASSPESGVSYNEQFF
TRBV7-2	medium-sized	TRBJ2-5	CASSLMETQYF
TRBV19	large	TRBJ1-6	CASSKGATSSSYNSPLHF
TRBV10-1	medium-sized	TRBJ2-1	CASSILAGAIRNEQFF
TRBV5-5	-	TRBJ2-5	CASSLWAGVASCQETQYF
TRBV5-6	medium-sized	TRBJ1-1	CASTLRQGIMNTEAFF
TRBV6-6	medium-sized	TRBJ2-3	CASIRQGMSDTQYF
TRBV9	-	TRBJ2-1	CASSPRPGTGFHNEQFF
TRBV7-6	medium-sized	TRBJ2-1	CASSWILAGARGNEQFF
TRBV27	medium-sized	TRBJ1-2	CATRASAAYGYTF
TRBV6-5	medium-sized	TRBJ1-4	CASSPTGTYEKLFF
TRBV7-4	large	TRBJ1-3	CASSATSEGNTIYF
TRBV30	medium-sized	TRBJ1-5	CAWSVGLRAGGGGNQPQHF
TRBV13	medium-sized	TRBJ2-1	CASSLAASGDVGEQFF
TRBV6-1	large	TRBJ1-4	CASRKTRTVNEKLFF
TRBV2	medium-sized	TRBJ2-6	CASRTSAGGSSGANVLTF
TRBV5-1	medium-sized	TRBJ2-7	CASSLGGLAWASWYEQYF
TRBV30	-	TRBJ1-1	CALDRMNTEAFF
TRBV5-5	medium-sized	TRBJ1-2	CASSLAGTKGYGYTF
TRBV4-2	medium-sized	TRBJ2-5	CASSQDVGGRETQYF